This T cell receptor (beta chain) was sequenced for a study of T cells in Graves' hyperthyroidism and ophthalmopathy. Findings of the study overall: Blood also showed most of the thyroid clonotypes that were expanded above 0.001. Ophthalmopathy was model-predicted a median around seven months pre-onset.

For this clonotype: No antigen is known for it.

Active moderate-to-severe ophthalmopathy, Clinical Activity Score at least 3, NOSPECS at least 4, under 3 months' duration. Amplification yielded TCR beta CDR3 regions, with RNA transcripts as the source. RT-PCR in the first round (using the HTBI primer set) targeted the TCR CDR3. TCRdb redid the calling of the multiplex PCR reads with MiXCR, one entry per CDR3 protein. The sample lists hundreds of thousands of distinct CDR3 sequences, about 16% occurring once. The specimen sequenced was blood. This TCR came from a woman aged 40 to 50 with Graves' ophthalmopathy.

As DNA, the CDR3 is TGTGCCAGCAGCCAGATGAACACCGGGGAGCTGTTTTTT. Its translation: CASSQMNTGELFF. The gene calls are TRBV3-1 and TRBJ2-2; D is unclear. The CDR3 runs to 13 residues. V was shortened by 3 bases and J by 1 base, with 3 bases between the two germline ends. CDR1 LGHDT and CDR2 YNNKEL come from the germline V gene (reference sequence). The full variable domain, in which reference TRBV3-1 and TRBJ2-2 provide the parts outside the CDR3, is DTAVSQTPKYLVTQMGNDKSIKCEQNLGHDTMYWYKQDSKKFLKIMFSYNNKELIINETVPNRFSPKSPDKAHLNLHINSLELGDSAVYFCASSQMNTGELFFGEGSRLTVL.